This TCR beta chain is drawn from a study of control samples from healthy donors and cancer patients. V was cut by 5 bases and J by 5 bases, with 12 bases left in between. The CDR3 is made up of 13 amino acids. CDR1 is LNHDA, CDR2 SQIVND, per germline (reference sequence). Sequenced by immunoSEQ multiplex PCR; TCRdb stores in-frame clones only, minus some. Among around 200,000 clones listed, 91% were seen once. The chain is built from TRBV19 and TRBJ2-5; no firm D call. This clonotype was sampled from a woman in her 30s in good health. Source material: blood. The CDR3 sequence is CASSPRWGETQYF. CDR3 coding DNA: TGTGCCAGTAGTCCCCGGTGGGGTGAGACCCAGTACTTC.